This T cell receptor (beta chain) was captured in a study of shared clonotypes between healthy human individuals (TCRdb year 2020). With respect to the entire study: A couple of women and a few men aged 18 to 49 years were included in the cohort. Different laboratories and diverse techniques were used to prepare libraries and sequence TCR repertoires, to increase sequencing depth and limit assay-specific biases. To estimate repertoire size and how much clonotype sharing occurs between individuals, the study deeply sequenced the blood TCR repertoires of several healthy adults. For each donor, CD4 naive and CD4 memory were each given three plates, CD8 naive was given two plates, and CD8 memory was given one plate. Leukapheresis yielded between about 0.85 and 10 billion PBMCs per donor.

Comment on this clone: What this receptor recognizes is not known. No per-base quality is available; no much larger clone lies one base away. Other DNA sequences in the sample encode the same CDR3.

CD8 naive samples consisted of CD45RO-negative cells that were positively selected for CCR7, yielding a CD45RA+CCR7+ population without TemRA cells. Healthy HIV-negative adults with no recently reported acute infections or vaccinations were included as donors. All donors were Caucasian adults living in Nashville, Tennessee, USA. After blood collection by leukapheresis, PBMCs were isolated using Ficoll-Histopaque density gradient centrifugation and then cryopreserved in the vapor phase of liquid nitrogen. Purity and quantity of every magnetically sorted T cell population were checked by analytical flow cytometry. Each sorted fraction had its genomic DNA isolated and then quantified by UV absorbance on a Nanodrop 2000c. On the study overall, not on this receptor specifically: Because the study included a small number of donors, the genetic and exposure-history diversity represented was limited. Pairwise subsampling led to the expectation that sequencing depth would affect the degree of clonotype sharing among donors. Clonotypes shared by all four sorted-subset donors showed higher generation probabilities than non-shared clonotypes. Naive subsets generally had larger estimated clonotype richness than memory subsets. Incomplete sequencing was indicated by rarefaction of sorted-subset datasets, despite the large sequencing depth. Roughly 5% of naive CD4, more than 3% of naive CD8, approximately 2% of memory CD4, and around 0.42% of memory CD8 clonotypes were shared across several donors. Only blood was sampled, and tissue TCR repertoires likely differ from those in blood.

As encoded in the germline V gene, CDR1 is MNHEY while CDR2 is SVGAGI. Between the V and J ends, shortened by 2 bases and 5 bases respectively, the junction contains 10 bases. The CDR3 measures 13 amino acids from cysteine to phenylalanine. The kept DNA is CDR3 alone, 39 bases in frame from the first base. TCR CDR3 regions were amplified from genomic DNA by multiplex PCR using the deep immunoSEQ assay. Extracted genomic DNA from each cell subset was spread evenly across all wells of several immunoSEQ 96-well plates, with each plate serving as a replicate. For sorted subsets, each replicate PCR was loaded with about 0.2 ug genomic DNA, equivalent to approximately 33,000 T cell genomes. Purified libraries were measured with a Qubit 3.0 fluorometer, size-checked on a Bioanalyzer 2100, and measured again with the KAPA Library Quantification kit. Every immunoSEQ 96-well plate was sequenced on a separate single-read 150-cycle Illumina NextSeq 550 flow cell. From the authors' description of their analysis: Because the immunoSEQ output included only junctional sequences and no quality scores, the filtering could not be the same as the filtering used for full-length reads. Sequences were annotated with PyIR, a Python wrapper for IgBLAST v1.9, using IMGT germline references to assign V/J genes and CDR3. Reads with weak V/J assignments (E-value above 1e-6), missing CDR3, stop codons, out-of-frame junctions, or ambiguous translated residues were removed. V3J clonotypes were defined as sequences sharing an identical inferred V gene, J gene, and CDR3 amino acid sequence. Percentage overlap between repertoires was computed as shared unique clonotypes divided by the size of the smaller repertoire. RTK rarefaction, the Chao1 estimator, and Recon v2.1 estimates of unobserved clonotypes were used to assess repertoire richness. Generation probabilities for all TCRbeta clonotypes obtained by the gDNA method from a handful of donors were computed using OLGA. TCRdb took over this immuneACCESS table, retaining in-frame rearrangements with V and J assigned. Such tables are incomplete; in checked studies, under half of the missing clones stem from an unresolved V gene, and the remainder is unexplained. D and trimming come from the DNA, and the V and J calls and clone size come from that table. The sample table shows around 2,100,000 clones, and 85% to 95% are seen once. The ten largest clones take up around 1.2% of the sample.

The chain uses TRBV6-5 and TRBJ2-7; the D gene is possibly TRBD1, with 6 bases matching. The receptor was derived from a man in his late teens or twenties in good health. The sequencing input was naive CD8+ T cells sorted from blood. Taken with the paper, the label for cell subset or site translates to: CD45RA+CCR7+. The CDR3 sequence is CASSYLEGDEQYF. The base sequence is TGTGCCAGCAGTTACCTAGAGGGGGACGAGCAGTACTTC.